The sequence of this T cell receptor (beta chain) was determined in a study of identical twins. General study points: Models underestimated out-of-frame TCR alpha sharing in monozygotic twins.

The V and J ends lost 6 bases and 4 bases respectively, with 15 bases between them. CDR3 size: 14 residues. Per the germline V gene, CDR1 is SGHRS and CDR2 is YFSETQ. Each CDR3 protein is one row after TCRdb ran MiXCR on the 5' RACE reads. This table has nearly 900,000 distinct CDR3 sequences, 9% to 15% appearing once. A remark on this clonotype: Its antigen is unknown.

The sample also formed part of further work on yellow fever vaccine responses in identical twins.

The specimen was PBMCs. This clonotype originated in a woman in her late teens or twenties in good health. The chain uses TRBV5-1 and TRBJ2-3, with D possibly TRBD1 on 5 matching bases. The chain's CDR3 is CASTPGQFADTQYF. CDR3 coding DNA: TGCGCCAGCACCCCCGGACAATTCGCAGATACGCAGTATTTT.